A selection of T cell receptor beta chains follows, all from one sample in a study of T cells in Graves' hyperthyroidism and ophthalmopathy. TCRdb independently ran MiXCR on the multiplex PCR reads; one entry per CDR3 protein. The sample shows approximately 610,000 distinct CDR3 sequences, around 15% of them seen only once. Material for sequencing was blood. The receptors originated from a woman aged 40 to 55 with Graves' ophthalmopathy. CDR3s include the opening cysteine and the closing phenylalanine or tryptophan. D genes are given only for firm matches. Only some rows state a clone size, as once, few, many or a class for expanded clones.

d_call j_call v_call clone_size cdr3_aa cdr3_nt
. TRBJ1-1 TRBV20-1 many CSAGQGEAFF TGCAGTGCTGGGCAGGGTGAAGCTTTCTTT
. TRBJ2-7 TRBV20-1 many CSASEGYGSSYEQYF TGCAGTGCTAGCGAGGGGTATGGGAGCTCCTACGAGCAGTACTTC
. TRBJ2-4 TRBV4-2 . CASSQDSPAGNIQYF TGTGCCAGCAGCCAAGATAGCCCGGCGGGAAACATTCAGTACTTC
. TRBJ1-1 TRBV28 many CASSLPKVEAFF TGTGCCAGCAGCTTACCTAAAGTAGAAGCTTTCTTT
. TRBJ2-7 TRBV7-2 . CASSVTGLASTYEQYF TGTGCCAGCAGCGTAACGGGACTCGCCTCGACCTACGAGCAGTACTTC
. TRBJ1-1 TRBV25-1 many CASWGREYTEAFF TGTGCCAGCTGGGGGAGGGAGTACACTGAAGCTTTCTTT
. TRBJ2-7 TRBV28 many CASSLLFGEQYF TGTGCCAGCAGTTTATTATTTGGCGAGCAGTACTTC
TRBD1 TRBJ1-2 TRBV28 few CASRTPGQGAGGYTF TGTGCCAGCAGGACCCCGGGACAGGGGGCCGGTGGCTACACCTTC
. TRBJ2-7 TRBV29-1 . CSVEDGGTYEQYF TGCAGCGTTGAAGACGGGGGAACCTACGAGCAGTACTTC
. TRBJ2-7 TRBV14 many CASSQALFREQYF TGTGCCAGCAGCCAAGCGCTGTTCAGGGAGCAGTACTTC
. TRBJ2-5 TRBV3-1 many CASSQGPGQETQYF TGTGCCAGCAGCCAAGGTCCAGGCCAAGAGACCCAGTACTTC
. TRBJ1-2 TRBV30 many CAWMGNYGYTF TGTGCCTGGATGGGGAACTATGGCTACACCTTC
. TRBJ2-5 TRBV6-2/TRBV6-3 many CASSYLYGAEETQETQYF TGTGCCAGCAGTTATTTGTATGGGGCGGAAGAAACTCAAGAGACCCAGTACTTC
. TRBJ2-7 TRBV11-2 many CASRKTTGQYEQYF TGTGCCAGCAGAAAAACGACGGGACAATACGAGCAGTACTTC
TRBD2 TRBJ2-7 TRBV27 many CASSLSGGLAGGGEQYF TGTGCCAGCAGTTTATCGGGGGGACTAGCGGGAGGTGGTGAGCAGTACTTC
TRBD1 TRBJ2-5 TRBV24-1 many CATSDRQGGETQYF TGTGCCACCAGTGATAGACAGGGGGGTGAGACCCAGTACTTC
. TRBJ2-7 TRBV2 many CASSLRDRDGYF TGTGCCAGCAGCCTCCGGGACCGCGACGGGTACTTC
TRBD2 TRBJ2-7 TRBV6-2/TRBV6-3 few CASQGLLGRYEQYF TGTGCCAGCCAGGGACTACTTGGTCGCTACGAGCAGTACTTC
TRBD1 TRBJ2-7 TRBV20-1 many CSAWDRDYEQYF TGCAGTGCGTGGGACAGGGACTACGAGCAGTACTTC
TRBD1 TRBJ2-7 TRBV28 many CASSFTGGPYEQYF TGTGCCAGCAGTTTTACAGGGGGCCCCTACGAGCAGTACTTC
. TRBJ1-5 TRBV30 many CAWSDGYNQPQHF TGTGCCTGGAGTGACGGCTACAATCAGCCCCAGCATTTT
. TRBJ2-5 TRBV12-3/TRBV12-4 many CACGAQETQYF TGTGCCTGCGGGGCTCAAGAGACCCAGTACTTC
. TRBJ1-1 TRBV15 many CATSRARGGTEAFF TGTGCCACCAGCAGGGCACGGGGGGGCACTGAAGCTTTCTTT
TRBD2 TRBJ2-7 TRBV6-2/TRBV6-3 . CASSSASGKTLASEQYF TGTGCCAGCAGTTCTGCTAGCGGGAAGACCCTAGCCTCCGAGCAGTACTTC
. TRBJ1-1 TRBV12-3/TRBV12-4 . CASRGLREAFF TGTGCCAGCAGAGGCCTCCGGGAAGCTTTCTTT
TRBD1 TRBJ2-7 TRBV5-1 many CASSLMPGQGYHEQYF TGCGCCAGCAGCTTGATGCCGGGACAGGGTTATCACGAGCAGTACTTC
. TRBJ1-2 TRBV13 . CASSLDGGYTF TGTGCCAGCAGCTTAGACGGGGGCTACACCTTC
. TRBJ2-2 TRBV6-1 many CASYLTGNTGELFF TGTGCCAGCTATTTGACGGGGAACACCGGGGAGCTGTTTTTT
. TRBJ2-2 TRBV18 few CASSPSANTGELFF TGTGCCAGCTCACCCAGCGCGAACACCGGGGAGCTGTTTTTT
. TRBJ2-7 TRBV28 many CASGGGRSYEQYF TGTGCCAGCGGTGGGGGGAGATCCTACGAGCAGTACTTC
. TRBJ1-3 TRBV4-2 few CASSQDPLPNTIYF TGTGCCAGCAGCCAAGATCCTCTCCCCAACACCATATATTTT
. TRBJ1-2 TRBV2 many CASSDGPDYGYTF TGTGCCAGCAGTGATGGGCCGGATTATGGCTACACCTTC
TRBD1 TRBJ2-2 TRBV28 . CASSSRRTGGNTGELFF TGTGCCAGCAGTTCCCGACGGACAGGGGGGAACACCGGGGAGCTGTTTTTT
. TRBJ1-2 TRBV15 many CATSRDPAPGYTF TGTGCCACCAGCAGAGATCCGGCCCCAGGCTACACCTTC
. TRBJ2-2 TRBV6-1 few CASSEAKNSVIFTGELFF TGTGCCAGCAGTGAAGCGAAGAACTCCGTAATATTCACCGGGGAGCTGTTTTTT
. TRBJ1-4 TRBV2 many CASSVGEKLFF TGTGCCAGCAGTGTTGGTGAAAAACTGTTTTTT
. TRBJ2-5 TRBV11-2 few CASPSLGASETQYF TGTGCCAGCCCCAGTCTGGGAGCCTCAGAGACCCAGTACTTC
. TRBJ2-7 TRBV4-2 . CASSQERQDYEQYF TGTGCCAGCAGCCAAGAGCGGCAAGACTACGAGCAGTACTTC
TRBD2 TRBJ2-5 TRBV29-1 many CSVEGTIQETQYF TGCAGCGTCGAAGGGACTATTCAAGAGACCCAGTACTTC
. TRBJ2-5 TRBV11-2 many CASSLGSPKGSGQETQYF TGTGCCAGCAGCTTAGGATCCCCCAAGGGTAGCGGCCAAGAGACCCAGTACTTC
. TRBJ2-6 TRBV6-2/TRBV6-3 many CASSSWTNSGANVLTF TGTGCCAGCAGTTCATGGACTAACTCTGGGGCCAACGTCCTGACTTTC
. TRBJ2-5 TRBV29-1 few CSFQLPGTLPHPQETQYF TGCAGCTTCCAACTCCCCGGGACCTTGCCCCATCCCCAAGAGACCCAGTACTTC
. TRBJ2-2 TRBV12-3/TRBV12-4 many CASSSLRGGELFF TGTGCCAGCAGTTCTCTCCGCGGAGGGGAGCTGTTTTTT
. TRBJ1-1 TRBV19 many CASSLSGGLGTEAFF TGTGCCAGTAGTCTCTCCGGGGGGTTAGGAACTGAAGCTTTCTTT
. TRBJ2-3 TRBV6-1 . CASSEIRTDTYTQYF TGTGCCAGCAGTGAGATAAGGACAGATACTTATACGCAGTATTTT
. TRBJ2-5 TRBV28 many CASSLVYSAGQETQYF TGTGCCAGCAGTTTAGTTTACTCTGCAGGTCAAGAGACCCAGTACTTC
. TRBJ2-7 TRBV28 many CASSLTGSYYEQYF TGTGCCAGCAGTCTCACCGGGTCCTACTACGAGCAGTACTTC
TRBD1 TRBJ2-7 TRBV15 many CATSSRDRGSEQYF TGTGCCACCAGCAGCAGGGACAGGGGAAGCGAGCAGTACTTC
. TRBJ2-5 TRBV6-5 . CASRLTRLQETQYF TGTGCCAGCAGATTGACTAGACTCCAAGAGACCCAGTACTTC
. TRBJ1-3 TRBV11-2 . CASSLYSSGNTIYF TGTGCCAGCAGCCTATACTCCTCTGGAAACACCATATATTTT
. TRBJ2-5 TRBV7-9 few CASSFGGLNQETQYF TGTGCCAGCAGCTTCGGAGGCCTTAACCAAGAGACCCAGTACTTC
TRBD2 TRBJ2-5 TRBV20-1 . CSATVTSGARKETQYF TGCAGTGCCACCGTGACTAGCGGGGCCCGAAAAGAGACCCAGTACTTC
TRBD1 TRBJ2-5 TRBV29-1 many CSVEGQGALETQYF TGCAGCGTTGAGGGACAGGGGGCGTTAGAGACCCAGTACTTC
TRBD1 TRBJ1-2 TRBV4-1 . CASSQDPRTGGFSGYTF TGCGCCAGCAGCCAAGATCCCCGGACAGGGGGCTTTAGTGGCTACACCTTC
. TRBJ1-5 TRBV4-2 . CASSQKPQHF TGTGCCAGCAGCCAAAAGCCCCAGCATTTT